The 26 T cell receptor beta chains listed next were all sequenced from one sample in a study of T-cell memory formation after mild COVID-19 (dated by TCRdb to about 2021). Libraries were prepared through 5' RACE. The instrument given in TCRdb is Illumina NovaSeq 6000. In-frame beta chains were kept once TCRdb had trimmed the public reads at Q25 with fastp and called clones with MiXCR. Rows matching on CDR3 protein sequence are summarized as one entry with the most common DNA and genes. The sample data list hundreds of thousands of distinct CDR3 sequences, and about 20% of these were observed just once. In total, the top ten clones hold 7.5% to 9.5% of the sample. Material for sequencing was PBMCs or a T cell subset sorted from them (not recorded which). All receptors come from an adult woman who had mild COVID-19 (a few samples of this study predate the infection). The sample titles of this study are shuffled in the database, so cell type and time point are left out; the donor was told from shared clones.

This chain connects TRBV13 to TRBJ2-5; unclear D gene. V shed 1 base and J shed 2 bases, with 8 bases lying between them. There are 14 residues in the CDR3. From germline, CDR1 is PRHDT and CDR2 FYEKMQ (reference sequence). The CDR3 region is CASSLETVQETQYF. CDR3 nucleotides: TGTGCCAGCAGCTTAGAAACAGTTCAAGAGACCCAGTACTTC.

The sample holds a few counts of this clonotype. CDR3 nucleotides: TGTGCCAGCAGCCAAGCATTTAGTTGGGCAGGGAGCAACGAGCAGTACTTC. Amino acid sequence: CASSQAFSWAGSNEQYF. V usage is TRBV3-1 and J usage is TRBJ2-7; either TRBD1 or TRBD2 may fit D (5 bases each). Germline V gene data show CDR1 as LGHDT and CDR2 as YNNKEL (reference sequence). The CDR3 totals 17 residues. Between the trimmed V and J ends, which lost 1 base and 5 bases, there was a span of 21 bases.

This clonotype was seen a single time. This sequence joins TRBV20-1 and TRBJ2-3; perhaps D is TRBD1 or TRBD2 (5 bases each). From germline, CDR1 is DFQATT and CDR2 SNEGSKA (reference sequence). The CDR3 loop spans 16 amino acids. The chain's CDR3 is CSPGQGGKRRTDTQYF. CDR3 coding DNA: TGCAGCCCTGGACAAGGTGGTAAGCGGAGGACAGATACGCAGTATTTT.

This chain links TRBV29-1 with TRBJ1-2; D unclear. V shed 1 base and J shed 5 bases, with 8 bases lying between them. Germline V gene lookup returns CDR1 SQVTM and CDR2 ANQGSEA. The CDR3 is 12 residues long. The CDR3 DNA is TGCAGCGTTGAAGTCCTGAGTTATGGCTACACCTTC. This sequence encodes CSVEVLSYGYTF.

V usage is TRBV6-5 and J usage is TRBJ1-1; the D is unclear. The CDR3 is 15 amino acids. V gave up 4 bases and J gave up 8 bases, with 20 bases separating them. Germline CDR1 MNHEY, CDR2 SVGAGI. The CDR3 protein is CASSLAGPSPEEAFF. Written as DNA, the CDR3 is TGTGCCAGCAGTTTAGCGGGTCCATCCCCCGAGGAAGCTTTCTTT.

This clonotype was counted between two and nine times. The V and J genes are TRBV7-2 and TRBJ1-1; possibly TRBD1 for D (5 bases). Trimming cost V 0 bases and J 3 bases, with 14 bases left between them. This CDR3 region has 16 residues. The germline V gene has CDR1 SGHTA and CDR2 FQGNSA. The CDR3 spells CASSLAHRWADTEAFF. Written as DNA, the CDR3 is TGTGCCAGCAGCTTAGCGCACAGGTGGGCGGACACTGAAGCTTTCTTT.

This clonotype was detected only a few times. The chain uses TRBV5-1 and TRBJ2-7, with TRBD1 matching 9 bases. There are 12 residues in the CDR3. Germline V CDR1 and CDR2: SGHRS, YFSETQ. The V and J ends lost 4 bases and 6 bases, in that order; junction bases with no gene match: 2. CDR3 sequence (DNA): TGCGCCAGCAGCAAGGACAGGGGCGAGCAGTACTTC. Encoded protein: CASSKDRGEQYF.

The CDR3 bases are TGTGCCAGCAGCGGACGGACAGGGGGTTGGAAGGAGACCCAGTACTTC. This encodes CASSGRTGGWKETQYF. J is TRBJ2-5 and V is TRBV11-2; 10 bases match TRBD1. Germline assignment: CDR1 SGHAT and CDR2 FQNNGV. CDR3 length equals 16 residues. The trim removed 5 bases at V and 5 bases at J, leaving 11 bases unmatched.

This chain connects TRBV15 to TRBJ2-7, with a possible D match to TRBD1 (5 bases). CDR1 is LNHNV, CDR2 YYDKDF, per germline (reference sequence). The CDR3 consists of 16 residues. Trimming left V 0 bases short and J 0 bases short, with 12 bases between. CDR3 in amino acids: CATSRELNRNSYEQYF. The CDR3, as DNA: TGTGCCACCAGCAGAGAGCTCAACAGGAACTCCTACGAGCAGTACTTC.

This sequence joins TRBV6-6 and TRBJ1-2, with 9 positions matching TRBD1. The CDR3 has 13 residues. The ends lost 6 bases at V and 5 bases at J; junction bases unmatched: 4. CDR1 is MNHNY, CDR2 SVGAGI, per germline (reference sequence). The CDR3 loop is CASRIQGAYGYTF. In nucleotides, the CDR3 is TGTGCCAGCAGGATACAGGGGGCGTATGGCTACACCTTC.

The J gene is TRBJ2-1, the V gene TRBV5-1; D gene ambiguous. This CDR3 spans 13 amino acids. Trimming shortened V by 4 bases and J by 4 bases, and 9 bases separated the two germline ends. Looked up from germline, CDR1 is SGHRS and CDR2 is YFSETQ. The CDR3, as DNA: TGCGCCAGCAGCGACGGGCCTTACAATGAGCAGTTCTTC. Amino acid sequence: CASSDGPYNEQFF.

This clonotype was observed a few times. The chain combines TRBV12-3 or TRBV12-4 with TRBJ2-1; perhaps TRBD1 as D (6 bases). The CDR3 length is 17 residues. Trimming took 2 bases from V and 6 from J, leaving 20 bases between them. The CDR3 region has the DNA TGTGCCAGCAGTTTATCCTCCCGGGACAAAAGGAGCAATGAGCAGTTCTTC. This gives the protein CASSLSSRDKRSNEQFF.

V gene TRBV30 combines with J gene TRBJ2-1; 14 bases are shared with TRBD2. The CDR3 contains 15 residues. Germline V lookup: CDR1 GTSNPN, CDR2 SVGIG (reference sequence). Trimming took 2 bases from V and 7 from J; bases not matched to a gene: 4. CDR3 loop: CAWSRTSGRLNEQFF. The DNA for the CDR3 is TGTGCCTGGAGTCGGACTAGCGGGAGGTTGAATGAGCAGTTCTTC.

The gene calls are TRBV5-1 and TRBJ2-5; the D gene is possibly TRBD1 (6 bases). The CDR3 is 14 amino acids. Trimming took 1 base from V and 5 from J, leaving 12 bases between them. The germline V gene has CDR1 SGHRS and CDR2 YFSETQ. The CDR3 is CASSLFRGSETQYF. The CDR3, as DNA: TGCGCCAGCAGCTTGTTCAGGGGAAGTGAGACCCAGTACTTC.

This clonotype was seen repeatedly, ten times or more. The V gene is TRBV5-1, the J gene TRBJ1-6; TRBD1 matches at 7 bases. Trimming at V came to 7 bases and at J to 3 bases, leaving 4 bases not matched to a gene. CDR3 length: 14 residues. Germline CDR1 and CDR2: SGHRS and YFSETQ. The CDR3 coding sequence is TGCGCCAGCGGCACAGGGGACTATAATTCACCCCTCCACTTT. Translating gives CASGTGDYNSPLHF.

The chain carries TRBV15 and TRBJ1-1, with D possibly matching TRBD1 (6 bases). CDR3 length equals 18 residues. The V end was cut by 2 bases, the J end by 6 bases, with 25 bases between. CDR1 is LNHNV and CDR2 is YYDKDF in the germline V gene (reference sequence). The CDR3 loop reads CATSRQFGSGTIAAEAFF. For the CDR3, the DNA is TGTGCCACCAGCAGACAATTTGGCTCGGGGACAATTGCCGCTGAAGCTTTCTTT.

Only a few counts were recorded for this clonotype. The gene calls are TRBV4-2 and TRBJ2-1, with D maybe TRBD1 (5 bases). The ends were cut back, 0 bases at V and 15 bases at J, with 18 bases in the middle. Germline V gene data show CDR1 as LGHNA and CDR2 as YNFKEQ. The CDR3 totals 14 residues. CDR3 sequence reads: CASSQEGVGIRLFF. CDR3 coding DNA: TGTGCCAGCAGCCAAGAAGGGGTAGGGATTAGACTGTTCTTC.

The chain combines TRBV20-1 with TRBJ2-5; 7 bases map to TRBD2. The CDR3 covers 14 residues. The germline V gene has CDR1 DFQATT and CDR2 SNEGSKA (reference sequence). Losses at the gene ends were 3 bases for V and 5 bases for J; bases not matched to a gene: 9. The CDR3 sequence: CSASKRGWRETQYF. DNA for the CDR3: TGCAGTGCTAGTAAGCGGGGATGGAGGGAGACCCAGTACTTC.

The CDR3 spells CASSQVMGVTEAFF. CDR3 nucleotides: TGTGCCAGCAGCCAAGTGATGGGGGTGACTGAAGCTTTCTTT. The V gene is TRBV3-1, the J gene TRBJ1-1; possible D gene TRBD1, 5 bases. This CDR3 has 14 residues. V was clipped by 1 base and J by 5 bases, with 11 bases between them. Germline CDR1 LGHDT, CDR2 YNNKEL (reference sequence).

The chain links TRBV5-4 to TRBJ2-7; 11 nucleotides align to TRBD1. This CDR3 is 15 amino acids long. Trimming took 2 bases from V and 3 from J; bases not matched to a gene: 4. CDR1 SGHNT and CDR2 YYREEE come from the germline V gene (reference sequence). The CDR3 region is CASSFPGTGGYEQYF. DNA for the CDR3: TGTGCCAGCAGCTTTCCCGGGACAGGGGGCTACGAGCAGTACTTC.

The chain employs TRBV27 and TRBJ2-5, with D perhaps matching TRBD1 or TRBD2 (5 bases each). The length of the CDR3 is 16 residues. V was cut by 2 bases and J by 5 bases, with 18 bases left in between. Looked up from germline, CDR1 is MNHEY and CDR2 is SMNVEV (reference sequence). Here the CDR3 reads CASSLAPGQTGETQYF. The CDR3 DNA sequence: TGTGCCAGCAGTTTAGCCCCAGGGCAAACGGGGGAGACCCAGTACTTC.

V gene TRBV29-1 combines with J gene TRBJ1-1; D perhaps matches TRBD1 (5 bases). Trimming left V 6 bases short and J 4 bases short, with 15 bases between. The CDR3 covers 13 residues. Germline V gene data show CDR1 as SQVTM and CDR2 as ANQGSEA. CDR3 nucleotide sequence: TGCAGCGTAATACAGGTGTTGACCACTGAAGCTTTCTTT. Amino acid sequence: CSVIQVLTTEAFF.

The chain links TRBV12-3 or TRBV12-4 to TRBJ2-5; D gene uncertain. CDR3 length: 12 residues. V was trimmed by 8 bases and J by 0 bases, leaving 7 bases between them. Written as DNA, the CDR3 is TGTGCCAGCGCCGGGTACCAAGAGACCCAGTACTTC. Translating gives CASAGYQETQYF.

V and J are TRBV29-1 and TRBJ1-2; D is undetermined. The CDR3 consists of 11 residues. The germline V and J ends were trimmed by 4 bases and 5 bases, with 8 bases remaining between them. CDR1 SQVTM and CDR2 ANQGSEA come from the germline V gene. The CDR3 loop reads CSVVRGYGYTF. CDR3 nucleotide sequence: TGCAGCGTTGTGCGGGGATATGGCTACACCTTC.

This clonotype has just a few counts. The CDR3: CAISAGGSGSSYNSPLHF. CDR3 DNA: TGTGCCATCAGTGCAGGAGGGAGCGGGAGCTCCTATAATTCACCCCTCCACTTT. This sequence joins TRBV10-3 and TRBJ1-6; D not resolved. Germline V gives CDR1 ENHRY, CDR2 SYGVKD. The CDR3 is made up of 18 amino acids. V was clipped by 4 bases and J by 0 bases, with 16 bases between them.

This clonotype was picked up a small number of times. The chain links TRBV20-1 to TRBJ2-3; TRBD2 matches at 8 bases. CDR3 length equals 15 residues. Trimming at V came to 1 base and at J to 3 bases, leaving 6 bases not matched to a gene. Germline CDR1 is DFQATT and CDR2 is SNEGSKA (reference sequence). CDR3 protein: CSARAAASGTDTQYF. The DNA for the CDR3 is TGCAGTGCTAGAGCTGCGGCTAGCGGGACAGATACGCAGTATTTT.